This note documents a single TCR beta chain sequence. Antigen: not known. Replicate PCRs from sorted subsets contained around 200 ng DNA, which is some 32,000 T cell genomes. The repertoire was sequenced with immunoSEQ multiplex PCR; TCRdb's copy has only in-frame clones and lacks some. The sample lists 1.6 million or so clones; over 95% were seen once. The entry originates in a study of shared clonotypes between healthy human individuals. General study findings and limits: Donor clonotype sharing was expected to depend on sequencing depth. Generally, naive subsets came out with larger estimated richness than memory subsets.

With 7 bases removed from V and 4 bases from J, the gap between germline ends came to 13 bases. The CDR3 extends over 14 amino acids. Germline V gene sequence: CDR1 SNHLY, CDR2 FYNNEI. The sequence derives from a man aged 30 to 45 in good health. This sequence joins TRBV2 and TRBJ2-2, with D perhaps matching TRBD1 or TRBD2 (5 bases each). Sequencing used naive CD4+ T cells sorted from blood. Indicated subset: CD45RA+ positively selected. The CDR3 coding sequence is TGTGCCAGCATTTCTGTGAGGGGCACCGGGGAGCTGTTTTTT. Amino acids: CASISVRGTGELFF.